This T cell receptor beta chain was documented in a study of CD8 T cells in Susac syndrome. Bulk CD8+ and CD4+ cells came from magnetic negative isolation; CD8+ TEMRA by FACS. The CDR3 length is 17 residues. Germline V gene sequence: CDR1 SNHLY, CDR2 FYNNEI. Trimming pared 0 bases from V and 0 bases from J, leaving 13 bases between. Findings and caveats of the study: In its TCR sequencing and HLA analysis, the study acknowledged that the number of individuals was relatively small.

As concerns this clonotype: Its antigen is not known.

Random-hexamer reverse transcription was applied to about 0.5 to 1 ug RNA. An immunoSEQ multiplex PCR amplified TCR beta CDR3 over 54 Vbeta and 13 Jbeta. One entry per CDR3 protein, called by TCRdb with MiXCR from the immunoSEQ multiplex PCR reads. The sample holds roughly 120,000 distinct CDR3 sequences, over 85% seen once. The chain uses TRBV2 and TRBJ2-3, with D possibly called TRBD1 or TRBD2 (5 bases each). The sequencing input was CD8+ T cells from PBMCs. This receptor was identified in a human donor with multiple sclerosis. The CDR3 coding sequence is TGTGCCAGCAGTGAAGCGCTTCCGGGGACCAGCACAGATACGCAGTATTTT. As protein: CASSEALPGTSTDTQYF.